A single sample gave rise to the 6 T cell receptor beta chains below, sequenced in a study of OX40 agonist ivuxolimab in advanced cancers. The data were produced by immunoSEQ multiplex PCR, yet TCRdb's version contains in-frame clones alone and is incomplete. The data contain tens of thousands of clones, approximately 90% of them seen just once; the ten biggest clones take up roughly 5.9%. The source material was CD4+ or CD8+ T cells sorted from blood, sampled in a trial of the OX40 agonist ivuxolimab. The origin of the receptors is an adult with an advanced solid tumor such as melanoma, head and neck, liver or kidney cancer.

V gene TRBV12-5 combines with J gene TRBJ2-3; D may be TRBD2 (5 bases). The CDR3 has 12 amino acids. Trimming shortened V by 6 bases and J by 8 bases, and 12 bases separated the two germline ends. CDR1 is LGHNT and CDR2 is FRNRAP in the germline V gene. The CDR3: CASGSEAGTQYF. As DNA, the CDR3 is TGTGCTAGTGGCTCGGAGGCGGGTACGCAGTATTTT.

The chain combines TRBV5-1 with TRBJ2-7; the match to TRBD2 covers 14 bases. CDR3 size: 18 residues. Germline CDR1 and CDR2: SGHRS and YFSETQ. Losses at the gene ends were 3 bases for V and 7 bases for J; bases not matched to a gene: 15. The CDR3 sequence: CASSSGTSGSPVLGEQYF. The CDR3 nucleotides are TGCGCCAGCAGCTCGGGGACTAGCGGGAGTCCAGTTCTAGGAGAGCAGTACTTC.

This clone came up a few times. CDR3 coding DNA: TGTGCCAGCAGCCGTGGACCGTATGAAGCTTTCTTT. Residues: CASSRGPYEAFF. The chain has TRBV7-6 and TRBJ1-1; D unresolved. Trimming left V 5 bases short and J 7 bases short, with 11 bases between. CDR3 length: 12 residues. The germline V gene has CDR1 SGHVS and CDR2 FNYEAQ.

This rearrangement joins TRBV6-6 to TRBJ1-5; D is possibly TRBD1 (5 bases). Germline V gene lookup returns CDR1 MNHNY and CDR2 SVGAGI (reference sequence). The CDR3 has 13 amino acids. V was clipped by 5 bases and J by 5 bases, with 10 bases between them. The CDR3 here is CASSNRRDQPQHF. The CDR3 nucleotides read TGTGCCAGCAGTAACAGGCGGGATCAGCCCCAGCATTTT.

This chain links TRBV19 with TRBJ1-2; unclear D gene. Germline CDR1 LNHDA, CDR2 SQIVND (reference sequence). The CDR3 runs to 13 residues. With 5 bases removed from V and 3 bases from J, the gap between germline ends came to 10 bases. The DNA for the CDR3 is TGTGCCAGTAGTTATGGGGAGGACTATGGCTACACCTTC. Translation gives CASSYGEDYGYTF. The complete variable domain, with remaining parts taken from reference TRBV19 and TRBJ1-2, reads DGGITQSPKYLFRKEGQNVTLSCEQNLNHDAMYWYRQDPGQGLRLIYYSQIVNDFQKGDIAEGYSVSREKKESFPLTVTSAQKNPTAFYLCASSYGEDYGYTFGSGTRLTVV.

V gene TRBV4-1 combines with J gene TRBJ1-5; tentatively, D is TRBD1 (5 bases). The V end lost 3 bases, the J end lost 5 bases, and 20 bases lay between the germline ends. The CDR3 sequence is 17 residues long. Germline CDR1 is MGHRA and CDR2 is YSYEKL. The CDR3 DNA is TGCGCCAGCAGCCATCTCCCGGGACGCAGGACTGATCAGCCCCAGCATTTT. Translation gives CASSHLPGRRTDQPQHF.